These 21 T cell receptor beta chains were sequenced from one sample in a study of T cells after yellow fever vaccination. TCRdb re-analysed the 5' RACE reads in MiXCR, keeping a single row per CDR3 protein. Here the sample spans under 500,000 distinct CDR3 sequences, around 20% being singletons. The starting material was PBMCs, obtained before the yellow fever booster vaccination. These receptors were collected from a man in his late teens or twenties who received the YFV17D yellow fever vaccine.

The genes are TRBV28 and TRBJ2-5; 7 nucleotides align to TRBD2. CDR1 and CDR2 (germline): MDHEN, SYDVKM. This CDR3 is built from 13 residues. V lost 8 bases, J lost 2 bases, and 5 bases stayed unmatched. CDR3 bases: TGTGCCAGCCGACCTAGCGGACAAGAGACCCAGTACTTC. It encodes CASRPSGQETQYF.

This clonotype has only a few counts. V gene TRBV4-1 combines with J gene TRBJ2-6, with TRBD1 matching over 10 bases. The length of the CDR3 is 18 residues. Trimming cost V 5 bases and J 0 bases; bases outside gene matches: 7. Germline V gives CDR1 MGHRA, CDR2 YSYEKL. The DNA of the CDR3 is TGCGCCAGCAGCTACCCGGGACAGGGGATCTCTGGGGCCAACGTCCTGACTTTC. Translation gives CASSYPGQGISGANVLTF.

The V gene is TRBV7-9, the J gene TRBJ1-1; D uncertain. CDR3 size: 13 residues. Germline assignment: CDR1 SEHNR and CDR2 FQNEAQ (reference sequence). V was shortened by 2 bases and J by 7 bases, with 11 bases between the two germline ends. The CDR3 DNA reads as TGTGCCAGCAGCTTACAGGAGGACCTTGAAGCTTTCTTT. Its protein is CASSLQEDLEAFF.

The chain uses TRBV12-2 and TRBJ2-3; the table assigns TRBD2, which was not confirmed against the DNA. TRBV12-2 is a documented pseudogene. The CDR3 is made up of 14 amino acids. As DNA, the CDR3 is TGTGCAAGTCGCTTCCGGGACTGCACAGATACGCAGTATTTT. Translating it yields CASRFRDCTDTQYF.

There are a few counts of this clonotype. CDR3 nucleotide sequence: TGCAGTGCTCTAGACGGAGGGCCCCGGCAGTACTTC. This encodes CSALDGGPRQYF. The V call is TRBV20-1, the J call TRBJ2-7; D may be TRBD2 (6 bases). The germline V and J ends were trimmed by 5 bases and 9 bases, with 17 bases remaining between them. Germline CDR1 is DFQATT and CDR2 is SNEGSKA (reference sequence). The CDR3 length is 12 residues.

This clonotype appeared a few times. This chain links TRBV27 with TRBJ2-3, with D tentatively TRBD1 or TRBD2 (5 bases each). This CDR3 spans 16 amino acids. From germline, CDR1 is MNHEY and CDR2 SMNVEV (reference sequence). Trimming stripped 5 bases from V and 4 bases from J, with 19 bases between. CDR3 residues: CASSRRLGTLADTQYF. CDR3 nucleotides: TGTGCCAGCAGTCGCAGGCTCGGGACCCTCGCAGATACGCAGTATTTT.

This chain's CDR3 is CASSTRPVLSGANVLTF. In DNA form, the CDR3 reads TGCGCCAGCAGCACGAGACCGGTCCTCTCTGGGGCCAACGTCCTGACTTTC. The chain uses TRBV5-1 and TRBJ2-6; no clear D. Trimming stripped 4 bases from V and 0 bases from J, with 14 bases between. Germline CDR1 reads SGHRS; CDR2 reads YFSETQ. The CDR3 covers 17 residues.

This clonotype showed up just a few times. This chain uses TRBV7-3 with TRBJ2-1; 8 bases are a match to TRBD2. Germline CDR1 is SGHTA and CDR2 is FQGTGA. With 4 bases clipped from V and 4 bases from J, the junction kept 6 bases outside the gene matches. CDR3 length: 15 amino acids. As DNA, the CDR3 is TGTGCCAGCAGCTCCTCAGCGGGGGCATACAATGAGCAGTTCTTC. It encodes CASSSSAGAYNEQFF.

The J gene is TRBJ2-7, the V gene TRBV5-5; 11 nucleotides match TRBD2. Germline V CDR1 and CDR2: SGHKS, YYEKEE (reference sequence). The CDR3 covers 15 residues. After removal of 1 base from V and 2 bases from J, the junction contained 2 bases not matched to a gene. The CDR3, as DNA: TGTGCCAGCAGCTTGTCTAGCGGGGGGACCTACGAGCAGTACGTC. Translated: CASSLSSGGTYEQYV.

This clonotype was observed a few times. The chain employs TRBV28 and TRBJ1-1, with no clear D. The V and J ends lost 6 bases and 5 bases respectively, with 19 bases between them. CDR1 and CDR2 from the germline V gene are MDHEN and SYDVKM. This CDR3 spans 15 amino acids. As DNA, the CDR3 is TGTGCCAGCAGGGCCGGGGTTGGTAAGAGGACTGAAGCTTTCTTT. It is translated as CASRAGVGKRTEAFF.

This chain connects TRBV28 to TRBJ2-1, with D perhaps being TRBD1 or TRBD2 (6 bases each). Germline assignment: CDR1 MDHEN and CDR2 SYDVKM. Trimming took 3 bases from V and 1 from J, leaving 13 bases between them. The CDR3 is 16 amino acids. CDR3 loop: CASSLAGGQSYNEQFF. The CDR3 nucleotides read TGTGCCAGCAGTTTGGCCGGGGGCCAGTCCTACAATGAGCAGTTCTTC.

In this sample, this clonotype turned up a few times. The chain is built from TRBV15 and TRBJ1-4; D unresolved. The CDR3 loop spans 14 amino acids. Trimming took 1 base from V and 4 from J, leaving 7 bases between them. Germline CDR1 and CDR2: LNHNV and YYDKDF (reference sequence). CDR3 residues: CATSRGDRNEKLFF. CDR3 DNA: TGTGCCACCAGCAGAGGAGATCGTAATGAAAAACTGTTTTTT.

The V gene is TRBV7-2, the J gene TRBJ2-1; no firm D call. CDR3 length: 15 amino acids. The germline V and J ends were trimmed by 4 bases and 7 bases, with 17 bases remaining between them. The germline gives CDR1 SGHTA, CDR2 FQGNSA. The CDR3 sequence: CASSSPGSSLNEQFF. The CDR3 DNA reads as TGTGCCAGCAGCTCCCCCGGGTCCTCCCTTAATGAGCAGTTCTTC.

This clonotype was seen a handful of times. The chain links TRBV7-3 to TRBJ2-5; D may correspond to TRBD1 or TRBD2 (7 bases each). From germline, CDR1 is SGHTA and CDR2 FQGTGA. This CDR3 has 12 residues. Here the CDR3 reads CVAGGGQETQYF. The CDR3 DNA is TGTGTCGCAGGGGGGGGCCAAGAGACCCAGTACTTC.

The rearrangement joins TRBV10-1 to TRBJ2-4; D ambiguous. The V gene's germline CDR1 is WNHNN and CDR2 SYGVQD (reference sequence). The CDR3 has 14 amino acids. V lost 4 bases to trimming and J lost 7 bases, with 14 bases between them. CDR3 sequence (DNA): TGCGCCAGCAGTGGGACGGAAGGTTCCAACATTCAGTACTTC. As protein: CASSGTEGSNIQYF.

There are a few counts of this clonotype. The chain employs TRBV4-3 and TRBJ1-1; D ambiguous. Germline V gives CDR1 LGHNA, CDR2 YSLEER. The V end lost 0 bases, the J end lost 1 base, and 9 bases lay between the germline ends. The CDR3 spans 15 residues. In nucleotides, the CDR3 is TGCGCCAGCAGCCAAGATCGGAATGGGAACACTGAAGCTTTCTTT. Its protein product is CASSQDRNGNTEAFF.

This chain connects TRBV5-4 to TRBJ1-4, with 7 bases that match TRBD1. CDR1 and CDR2 from the germline V gene are SGHNT and YYREEE (reference sequence). The CDR3 has 15 amino acids. Trimming removed 0 bases from V and 5 bases from J; junction bases left unmatched: 4. CDR3 residues: CASSLDVRGNEKLFF. In DNA form, the CDR3 reads TGTGCCAGCAGCTTGGATGTCAGGGGGAATGAAAAACTGTTTTTT.

The chain uses TRBV7-2 and TRBJ2-1; TRBD1 matches at 7 bases. The CDR3 length is 17 residues. With V trimmed by 6 bases and J by 0 bases, 11 bases remained unmatched. Germline V gene lookup returns CDR1 SGHTA and CDR2 FQGNSA. The CDR3 nucleotides read TGTGCCAGCAGTCTTTCTCCGGGACAGAGCTCCTACAATGAGCAGTTCTTC. Amino acids: CASSLSPGQSSYNEQFF.

A few counts support this clonotype. V is TRBV7-2 and J is TRBJ1-4, with D possibly being TRBD1 (5 bases). This CDR3 has 18 amino acids. V was clipped by 3 bases and J by 8 bases, with 25 bases between them. Germline loops: CDR1 SGHTA, CDR2 FQGNSA. The CDR3 reads CASSFGLLGPGLREKLFF. The CDR3 DNA sequence: TGTGCCAGCAGCTTCGGTTTGTTAGGTCCGGGGCTGAGGGAAAAACTGTTTTTT.

V gene TRBV4-1 combines with J gene TRBJ2-1; 9 bases are shared with TRBD2. Germline CDR1 and CDR2: MGHRA and YSYEKL. Trimming cost V 2 bases and J 3 bases; bases outside gene matches: 2. This CDR3 is 15 amino acids long. For the CDR3, the DNA is TGCGCCAGCAGCCAAATGACTAGCGGCTACAATGAGCAGTTCTTC. It codes for CASSQMTSGYNEQFF.

The genes are TRBV19 and TRBJ2-1; tentative D call: TRBD2 (7 bases). CDR1 and CDR2 (germline): LNHDA, SQIVND (reference sequence). V was trimmed by 7 bases and J by 8 bases, leaving 18 bases between them. The CDR3 runs to 14 residues. The chain's CDR3 is CASTHTQGRDEQFF. CDR3 nucleotide sequence: TGTGCCAGTACCCACACCCAGGGGAGGGATGAGCAGTTCTTC.